The source of this TCR beta chain is a study of T cell responses to AZD1222 COVID-19 vaccine. Study-level findings and limits: Researchers report vaccine-associated CD4 TCRs spanning spike, with dominance at 160-218 and 743-854. Spike-specific TCR breadth and depth both grew after two AZD1222 doses.

The CDR3 runs to 14 residues. The V segment lost 4 bases and the J segment 7 bases; nucleotides outside the gene matches: 5. Germline CDR1 and CDR2: MNHEY and SMNVEV (reference sequence). As concerns this clone: Its antigen is as yet unknown.

TCRdb keeps only in-frame clones here, not all; method: immunoSEQ multiplex PCR. The data contain over 120,000 clones, 80% to 95% of them seen just once; the ten biggest clones take up approximately 5.4%. The TCR comes from an adult in good health. The V gene is TRBV27, the J gene TRBJ2-1, with 9 nucleotides matching TRBD1. The sequences come from peripheral blood, collected on day 0 of AZD1222 vaccination. The chain's CDR3 is CASSSGQGVNEQFF. DNA for the CDR3: TGTGCCAGCAGTTCGGGACAGGGTGTTAATGAGCAGTTCTTC.